Shown below are 7 T cell receptor beta chains from a single sample sequenced in a study of T cell responses to AZD1222 COVID-19 vaccine. Sequencing used immunoSEQ multiplex PCR; TCRdb keeps in-frame clones, though not all of them. This table has tens of thousands of clones, approximately 92% appearing once. Sequencing was performed on peripheral blood, taken 28 days after the second AZD1222 dose. The receptor source for this set is an adult who received the AZD1222 COVID-19 vaccine.

This chain uses TRBV11-2 with TRBJ2-7; 11 nucleotides match TRBD1. The CDR3 sequence is 15 residues long. CDR1 is SGHAT and CDR2 is FQNNGV in the germline V gene. J was trimmed by 6 bases and V by 6 bases; bases with no gene match: 10. The CDR3 here is CASREPGQGGGEQYF. CDR3 nucleotide sequence: TGTGCCAGCAGGGAGCCGGGACAGGGGGGTGGCGAGCAGTACTTC. The whole variable domain, remainder taken from reference TRBV11-2 and TRBJ2-7, is EAGVAQSPRYKIIEKRQSVAFWCNPISGHATLYWYQQILGQGPKLLIQFQNNGVVDDSQLPKDRFSAERLKGVDSTLKIQPAKLEDSAVYLCASREPGQGGGEQYFGPGTRLTVT.

The gene calls are TRBV6-2 or TRBV6-3 and TRBJ2-3; TRBD1 agrees at 7 bases. This CDR3 has 13 amino acids. Germline CDR1 MNHEY, CDR2 SVGEGT. Trimming cost V 2 bases and J 7 bases; bases outside gene matches: 3. The CDR3 DNA reads TGTGCCAGCAGTTACACAGGGGCGAATACGCAGTATTTT. As protein: CASSYTGANTQYF.

This clone turned up a few times. The chain carries TRBV7-3 and TRBJ2-2; the D gene is possibly TRBD2 (5 bases). Trimming shortened V by 5 bases and J by 2 bases, and 6 bases separated the two germline ends. The CDR3 runs to 13 residues. Germline CDR1 reads SGHTA; CDR2 reads FQGTGA. The CDR3 DNA is TGTGCCAGCAGCCCGGGAAACACCGGGGAGCTGTTTTTT. Amino acid sequence: CASSPGNTGELFF.

The chain uses TRBV9 and TRBJ1-4, with 7 bases identical to TRBD1. This CDR3 is 15 amino acids long. Trimming removed 4 bases from V and 7 bases from J; junction bases left unmatched: 10. The germline gives CDR1 SGDLS, CDR2 YYNGEE. The CDR3 nucleotides read TGTGCCAGCAGCCCCGGGACAGCGGGGATTGAAAAACTGTTTTTT. Protein: CASSPGTAGIEKLFF.

The chain has TRBV6-5 and TRBJ1-6, with TRBD1 as a possible D gene (6 bases). This CDR3 contains 13 residues. Looked up from germline, CDR1 is MNHEY and CDR2 is SVGAGI. V was shortened by 7 bases and J by 8 bases, with 12 bases between the two germline ends. The CDR3 is CASTPRGDSPLHF. The CDR3 DNA follows: TGTGCCAGCACCCCCAGGGGCGATTCACCCCTCCACTTT.

The rearrangement joins TRBV30 to TRBJ2-3; 11 positions match TRBD2. Germline V gene data show CDR1 as GTSNPN and CDR2 as SVGIG (reference sequence). Unmatched junction bases numbered 8, after V lost 1 base and J lost 2 bases. There are 17 residues in the CDR3. CDR3 sequence: CAWSAPVAGGYTDTQYF. The CDR3 DNA is TGTGCCTGGAGTGCCCCGGTAGCGGGAGGGTACACAGATACGCAGTATTTT.

The CDR3 sequence: CASSVVGGYGYTF. The CDR3, as DNA: TGTGCCAGCAGCGTAGTGGGAGGCTATGGCTACACCTTC. This chain uses TRBV9 with TRBJ1-2; D unclear. CDR1 and CDR2 from the germline V gene are SGDLS and YYNGEE. The CDR3 runs 13 residues. The V end was cut by 0 bases, the J end by 4 bases, with 7 bases between.